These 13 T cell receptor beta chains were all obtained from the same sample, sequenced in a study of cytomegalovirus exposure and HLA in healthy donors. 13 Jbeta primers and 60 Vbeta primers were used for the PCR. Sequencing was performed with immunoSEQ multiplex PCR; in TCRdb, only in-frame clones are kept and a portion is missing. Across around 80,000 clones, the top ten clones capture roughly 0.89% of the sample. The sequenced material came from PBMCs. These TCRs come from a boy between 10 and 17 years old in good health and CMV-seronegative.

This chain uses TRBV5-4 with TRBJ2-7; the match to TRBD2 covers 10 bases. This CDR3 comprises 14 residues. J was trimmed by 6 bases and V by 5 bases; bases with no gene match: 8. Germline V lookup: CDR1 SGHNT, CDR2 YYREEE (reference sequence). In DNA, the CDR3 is TGTGCCAGCAGTTCAGCGGGAGGGGCCTTCGAGCAGTACTTC. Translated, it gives CASSSAGGAFEQYF.

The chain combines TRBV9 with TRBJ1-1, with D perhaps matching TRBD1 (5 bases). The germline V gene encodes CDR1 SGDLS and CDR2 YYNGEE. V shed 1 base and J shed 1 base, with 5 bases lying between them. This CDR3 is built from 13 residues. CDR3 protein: CASSVRGNTEAFF. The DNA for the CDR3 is TGTGCCAGCAGCGTAAGGGGGAACACTGAAGCTTTCTTT. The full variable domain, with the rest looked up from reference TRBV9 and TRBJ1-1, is DSGVTQTPKHLITATGQRVTLRCSPRSGDLSVYWYQQSLDQGLQFLIQYYNGEERAKGNILERFSAQQFPDLHSELNLSSLELGDSALYFCASSVRGNTEAFFGQGTRLTVV.

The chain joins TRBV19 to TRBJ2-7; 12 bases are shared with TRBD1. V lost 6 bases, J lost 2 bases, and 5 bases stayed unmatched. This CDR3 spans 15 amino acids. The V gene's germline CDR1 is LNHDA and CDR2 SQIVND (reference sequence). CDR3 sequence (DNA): TGTGCCAGTAGCTTGGGGGACAGGGGGCCCTACGAGCAGTACTTC. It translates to CASSLGDRGPYEQYF.

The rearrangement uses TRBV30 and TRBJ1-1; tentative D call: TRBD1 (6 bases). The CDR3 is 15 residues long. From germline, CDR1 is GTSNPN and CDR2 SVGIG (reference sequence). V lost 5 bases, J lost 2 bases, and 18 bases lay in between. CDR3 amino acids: CAWGDAGALNTEAFF. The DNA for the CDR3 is TGTGCCTGGGGGGACGCGGGGGCGTTAAACACTGAAGCTTTCTTT.

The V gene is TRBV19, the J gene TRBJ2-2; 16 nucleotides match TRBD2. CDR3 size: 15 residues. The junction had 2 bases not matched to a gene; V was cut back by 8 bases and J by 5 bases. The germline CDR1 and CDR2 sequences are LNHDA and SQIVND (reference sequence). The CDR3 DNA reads TGTGCCAGTGGGGGACTAGCGGGAGGGACCGGGGAGCTGTTTTTT. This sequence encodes CASGGLAGGTGELFF.

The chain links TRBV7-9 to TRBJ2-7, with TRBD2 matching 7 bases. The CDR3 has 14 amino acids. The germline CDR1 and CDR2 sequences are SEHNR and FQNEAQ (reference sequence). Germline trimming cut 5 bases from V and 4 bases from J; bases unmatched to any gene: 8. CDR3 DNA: TGTGCCAGCAGCCCCGACGGGACTAAATACGAGCAGTACTTC. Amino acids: CASSPDGTKYEQYF.

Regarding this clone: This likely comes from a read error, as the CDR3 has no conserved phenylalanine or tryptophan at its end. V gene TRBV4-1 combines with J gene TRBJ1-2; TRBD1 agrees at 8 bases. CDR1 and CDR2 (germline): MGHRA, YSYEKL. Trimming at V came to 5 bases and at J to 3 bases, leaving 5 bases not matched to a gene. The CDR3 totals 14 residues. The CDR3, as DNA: TGCGCCAGCAGCGGAGGGACAGGTGACTATGGCTACACCTCC. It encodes CASSGGTGDYGYTS.

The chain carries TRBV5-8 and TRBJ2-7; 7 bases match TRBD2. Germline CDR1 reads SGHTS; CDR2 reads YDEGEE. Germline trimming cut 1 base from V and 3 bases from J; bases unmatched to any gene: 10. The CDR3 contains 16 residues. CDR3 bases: TGTGCCAGCAGCTTGCTTCTACGGGACTACAACTACGAGCAGTACTTC. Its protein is CASSLLLRDYNYEQYF.

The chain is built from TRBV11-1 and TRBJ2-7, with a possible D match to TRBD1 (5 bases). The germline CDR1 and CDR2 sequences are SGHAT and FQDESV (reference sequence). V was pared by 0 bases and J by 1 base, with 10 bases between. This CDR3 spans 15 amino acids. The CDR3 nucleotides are TGTGCCAGCAGCTTAGCTACAGGTTATTCCTACGAGCAGTACTTC. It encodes CASSLATGYSYEQYF.

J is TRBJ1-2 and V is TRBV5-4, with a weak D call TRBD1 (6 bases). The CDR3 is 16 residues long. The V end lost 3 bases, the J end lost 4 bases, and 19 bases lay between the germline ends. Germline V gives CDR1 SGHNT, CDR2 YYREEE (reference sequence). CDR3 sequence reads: CASSSMVSGQFYGYTF. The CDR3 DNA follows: TGTGCCAGCAGCTCGATGGTGTCCGGACAGTTCTATGGCTACACCTTC.

CDR3 DNA: TGCAGTGCTAGAGGCGGAGGGCCCCAGCATTTT. It translates to CSARGGGPQHF. The V call is TRBV20-1, the J call TRBJ1-5; D uncertain. Germline CDR1 reads DFQATT; CDR2 reads SNEGSKA (reference sequence). This CDR3 contains 11 residues. The V end was cut by 1 base, the J end by 9 bases, with 7 bases between.

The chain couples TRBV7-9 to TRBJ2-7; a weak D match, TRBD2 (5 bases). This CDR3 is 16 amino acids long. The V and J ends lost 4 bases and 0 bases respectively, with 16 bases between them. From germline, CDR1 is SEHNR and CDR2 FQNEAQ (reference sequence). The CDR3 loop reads CASSSQSGESSYEQYF. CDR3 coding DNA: TGTGCCAGCAGCTCCCAATCCGGGGAATCCTCCTACGAGCAGTACTTC.

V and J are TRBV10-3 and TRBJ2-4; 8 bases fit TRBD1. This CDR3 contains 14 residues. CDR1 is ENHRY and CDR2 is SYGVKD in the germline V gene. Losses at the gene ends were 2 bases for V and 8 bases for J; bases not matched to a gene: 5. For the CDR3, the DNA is TGTGCCATCAGTGAGCCGACAGGGGAAGACATTCAGTACTTC. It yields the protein CAISEPTGEDIQYF.